This T cell receptor beta chain was found in a study of T cells in Graves' hyperthyroidism and ophthalmopathy. The CDR3 regions of TCR beta were amplified from RNA transcripts. HTBI primers were used for first-round RT-PCR of the TCR CDR3. Each CDR3 protein is one row after TCRdb ran MiXCR on the multiplex PCR reads. The sample consists of 660,000 or so distinct CDR3 sequences, 45% of them appearing once. It was uncontrolled infection, other autoimmune disease, pregnancy or lactation that excluded patients. Study-wide results and caveats: Within blood appeared most thyroid clonotypes that had expanded above 0.001.

This clonotype was seen only a few times. Its antigen is as yet unknown. This receptor was identified in an adult man with Graves' disease, either hyperthyroidism or ophthalmopathy (not recorded which). The material sequenced was peripheral blood or thyroid tissue (not recorded which).

CDR3 sequence reads: CASSTGQGAFEQYF. The CDR3 DNA is TGTGCCAGCAGCACCGGACAGGGGGCTTTCGAGCAGTACTTC. V usage is TRBV7-9 and J usage is TRBJ2-7, with 11 nucleotides matching TRBD1. Unmatched junction bases numbered 6, after V lost 5 bases and J lost 6 bases. Germline V lookup: CDR1 SEHNR, CDR2 FQNEAQ (reference sequence). The CDR3 is 14 residues long.